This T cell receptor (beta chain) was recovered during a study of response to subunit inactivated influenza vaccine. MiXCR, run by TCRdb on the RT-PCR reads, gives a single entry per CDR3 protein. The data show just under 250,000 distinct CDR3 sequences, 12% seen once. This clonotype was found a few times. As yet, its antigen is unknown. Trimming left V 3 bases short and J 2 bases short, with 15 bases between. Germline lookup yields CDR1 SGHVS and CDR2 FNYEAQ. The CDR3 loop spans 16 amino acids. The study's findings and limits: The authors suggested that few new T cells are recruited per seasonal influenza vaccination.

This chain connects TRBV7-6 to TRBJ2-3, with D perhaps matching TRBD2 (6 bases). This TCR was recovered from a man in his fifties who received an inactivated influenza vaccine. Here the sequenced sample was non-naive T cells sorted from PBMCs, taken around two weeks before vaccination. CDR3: CASSFSGGPHTDTQYF. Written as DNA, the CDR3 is TGTGCCAGCAGCTTTAGCGGTGGCCCCCACACAGATACGCAGTATTTT. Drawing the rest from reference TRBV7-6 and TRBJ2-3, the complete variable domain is GAGVSQSPRYKVTKRGQDVALRCDPISGHVSLYWYRQALGQGPEFLTYFNYEAQQDKSGLPNDRFSAERPEGSISTLTIQRTEQRDSAMYRCASSFSGGPHTDTQYFGPGTRLTVL.